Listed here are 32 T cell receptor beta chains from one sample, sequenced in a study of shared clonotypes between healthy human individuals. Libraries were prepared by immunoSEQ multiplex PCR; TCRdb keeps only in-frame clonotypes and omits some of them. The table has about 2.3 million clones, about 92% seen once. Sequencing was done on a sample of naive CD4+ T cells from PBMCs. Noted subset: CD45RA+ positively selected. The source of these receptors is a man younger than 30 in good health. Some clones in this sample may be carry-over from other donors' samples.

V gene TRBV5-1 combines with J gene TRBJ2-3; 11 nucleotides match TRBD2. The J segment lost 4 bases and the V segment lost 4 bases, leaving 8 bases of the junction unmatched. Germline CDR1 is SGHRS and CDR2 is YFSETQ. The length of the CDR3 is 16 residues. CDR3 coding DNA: TGCGCCAGCAGCCCTACCGGGACTAGCGGATCAGATACGCAGTATTTT. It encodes CASSPTGTSGSDTQYF.

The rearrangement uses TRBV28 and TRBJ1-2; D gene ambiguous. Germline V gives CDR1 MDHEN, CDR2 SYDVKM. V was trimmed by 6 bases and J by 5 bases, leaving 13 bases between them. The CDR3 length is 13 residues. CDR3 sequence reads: CASRNLEGYGYTF. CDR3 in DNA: TGTGCCAGCAGAAACCTGGAGGGTTATGGCTACACCTTC.

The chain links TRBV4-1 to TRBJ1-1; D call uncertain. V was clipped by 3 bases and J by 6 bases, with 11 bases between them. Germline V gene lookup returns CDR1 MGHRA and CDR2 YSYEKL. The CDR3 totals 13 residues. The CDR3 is CASSHLGRPEAFF. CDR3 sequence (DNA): TGCGCCAGCAGCCATCTCGGGAGGCCTGAAGCTTTCTTT.

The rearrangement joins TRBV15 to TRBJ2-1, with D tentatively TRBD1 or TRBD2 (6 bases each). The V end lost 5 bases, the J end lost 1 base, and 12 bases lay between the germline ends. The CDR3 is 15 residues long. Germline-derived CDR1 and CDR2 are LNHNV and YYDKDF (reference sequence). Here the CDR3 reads CATSSTGTSYNEQFF. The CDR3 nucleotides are TGTGCCACCAGCTCTACAGGGACTTCCTACAATGAGCAGTTCTTC.

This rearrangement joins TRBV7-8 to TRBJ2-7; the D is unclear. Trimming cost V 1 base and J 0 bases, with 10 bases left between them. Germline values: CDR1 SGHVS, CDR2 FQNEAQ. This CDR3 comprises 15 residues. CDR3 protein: CASSLDKGYSYEQYF. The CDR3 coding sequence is TGTGCCAGCAGCTTAGATAAGGGATACTCCTACGAGCAGTACTTC.

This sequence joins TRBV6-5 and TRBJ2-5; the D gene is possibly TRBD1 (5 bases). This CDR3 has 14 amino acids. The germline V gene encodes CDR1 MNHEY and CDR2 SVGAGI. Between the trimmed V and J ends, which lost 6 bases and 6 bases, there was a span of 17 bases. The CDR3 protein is CASSNGQNQQTQYF. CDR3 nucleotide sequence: TGTGCCAGCAGCAACGGACAAAATCAACAGACCCAGTACTTC.

The CDR3 loop reads CASSLASGIDQYF. CDR3 coding DNA: TGTGCCAGCAGCTTAGCTAGCGGGATAGATCAGTACTTC. The chain carries TRBV11-2 and TRBJ2-7; 9 bases fit TRBD2. The V and J ends lost 1 base and 10 bases, in that order; junction bases with no gene match: 5. Germline values: CDR1 SGHAT, CDR2 FQNNGV. The CDR3 consists of 13 residues.

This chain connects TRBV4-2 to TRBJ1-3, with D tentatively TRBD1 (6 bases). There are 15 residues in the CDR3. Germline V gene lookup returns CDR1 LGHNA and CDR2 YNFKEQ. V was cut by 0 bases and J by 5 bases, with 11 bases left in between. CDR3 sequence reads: CASSQERTARNTIYF. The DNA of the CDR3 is TGTGCCAGCAGCCAAGAACGGACAGCCAGAAACACCATATATTTT.

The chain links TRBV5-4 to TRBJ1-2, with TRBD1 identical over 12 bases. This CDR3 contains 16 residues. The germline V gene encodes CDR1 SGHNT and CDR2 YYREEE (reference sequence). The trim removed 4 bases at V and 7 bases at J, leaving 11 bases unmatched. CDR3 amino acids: CASSPVMGQGARGYTF. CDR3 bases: TGTGCCAGCAGCCCGGTTATGGGACAGGGGGCGCGTGGCTACACCTTC.

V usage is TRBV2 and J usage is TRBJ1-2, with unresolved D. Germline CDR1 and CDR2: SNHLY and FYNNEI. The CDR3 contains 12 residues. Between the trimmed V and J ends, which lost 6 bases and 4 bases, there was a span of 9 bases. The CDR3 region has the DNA TGTGCCAGCAGCCTCAGTGGCTATGGCTACACCTTC. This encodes CASSLSGYGYTF.

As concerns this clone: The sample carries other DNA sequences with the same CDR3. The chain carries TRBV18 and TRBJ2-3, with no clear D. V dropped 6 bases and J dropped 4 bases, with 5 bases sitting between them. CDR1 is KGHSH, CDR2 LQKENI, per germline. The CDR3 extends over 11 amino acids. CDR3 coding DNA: TGTGCCAGCTCCCCTTCAGATACGCAGTATTTT. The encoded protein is CASSPSDTQYF.

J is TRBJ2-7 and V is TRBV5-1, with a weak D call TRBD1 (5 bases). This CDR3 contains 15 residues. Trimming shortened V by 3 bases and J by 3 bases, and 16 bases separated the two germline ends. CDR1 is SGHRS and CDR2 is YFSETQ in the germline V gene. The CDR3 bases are TGCGCCAGCAGCTCTCAGGGCGGTAGAGACTACGAGCAGTACTTC. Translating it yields CASSSQGGRDYEQYF.

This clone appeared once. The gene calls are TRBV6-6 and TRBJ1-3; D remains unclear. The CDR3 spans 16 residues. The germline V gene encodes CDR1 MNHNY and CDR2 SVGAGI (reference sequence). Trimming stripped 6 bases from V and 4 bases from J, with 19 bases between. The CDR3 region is CASSPQRELIGNTIYF. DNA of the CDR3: TGTGCCAGCAGCCCCCAGCGGGAGTTGATCGGAAACACCATATATTTT.

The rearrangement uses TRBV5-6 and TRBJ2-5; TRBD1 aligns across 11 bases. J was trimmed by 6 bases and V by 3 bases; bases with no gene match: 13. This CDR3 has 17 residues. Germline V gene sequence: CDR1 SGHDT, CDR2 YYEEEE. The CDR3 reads CASSSTLRGQGGKTQYF. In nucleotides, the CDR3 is TGTGCCAGCAGCTCCACGCTCCGGGGACAGGGGGGTAAGACCCAGTACTTC.

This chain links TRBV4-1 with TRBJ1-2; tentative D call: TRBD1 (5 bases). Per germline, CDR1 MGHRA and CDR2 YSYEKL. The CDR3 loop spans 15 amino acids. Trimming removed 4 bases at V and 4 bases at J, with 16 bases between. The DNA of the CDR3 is TGCGCCAGCAGCCGGGGACCGGGCAGTAGCTATGGCTACACCTTC. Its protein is CASSRGPGSSYGYTF.

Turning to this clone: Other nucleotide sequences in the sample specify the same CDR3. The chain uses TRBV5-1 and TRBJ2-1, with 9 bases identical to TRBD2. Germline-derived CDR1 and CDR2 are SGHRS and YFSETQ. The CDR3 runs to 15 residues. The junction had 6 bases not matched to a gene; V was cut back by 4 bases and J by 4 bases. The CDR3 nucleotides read TGCGCCAGCAGCCTAGCTAGCGGGGTGTACAATGAGCAGTTCTTC. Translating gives CASSLASGVYNEQFF.

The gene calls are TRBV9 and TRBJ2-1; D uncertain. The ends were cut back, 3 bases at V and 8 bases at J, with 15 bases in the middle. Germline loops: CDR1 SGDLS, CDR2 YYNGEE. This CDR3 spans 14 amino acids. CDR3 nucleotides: TGTGCCAGCAGCGCCCTCGTAGTAAGTTATGAGCAGTTCTTC. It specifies CASSALVVSYEQFF.

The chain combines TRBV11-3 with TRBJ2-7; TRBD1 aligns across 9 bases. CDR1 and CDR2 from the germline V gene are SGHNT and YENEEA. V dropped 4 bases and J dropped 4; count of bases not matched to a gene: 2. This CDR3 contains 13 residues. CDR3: CASSSGTGYEQYF. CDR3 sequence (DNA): TGTGCCAGCAGCTCCGGGACAGGGTACGAGCAGTACTTC.

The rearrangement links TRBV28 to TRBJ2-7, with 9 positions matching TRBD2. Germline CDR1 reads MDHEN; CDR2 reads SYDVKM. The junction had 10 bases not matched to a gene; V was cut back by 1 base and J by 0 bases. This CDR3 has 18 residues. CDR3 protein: CASSLSLAGYLLSYEQYF. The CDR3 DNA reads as TGTGCCAGCAGTTTATCACTAGCGGGCTACCTACTCTCCTACGAGCAGTACTTC. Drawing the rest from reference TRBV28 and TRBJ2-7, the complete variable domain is DVKVTQSSRYLVKRTGEKVFLECVQDMDHENMFWYRQDPGLGLRLIYFSYDVKMKEKGDIPEGYSVSREKKERFSLILESASTNQTSMYLCASSLSLAGYLLSYEQYFGPGTRLTVT.

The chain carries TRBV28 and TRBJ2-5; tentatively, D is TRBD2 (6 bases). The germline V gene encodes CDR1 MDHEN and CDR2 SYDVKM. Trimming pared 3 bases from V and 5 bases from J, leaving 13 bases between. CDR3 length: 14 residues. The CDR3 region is CASSLGGEEETQYF. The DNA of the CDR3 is TGTGCCAGCAGTTTGGGCGGGGAAGAGGAGACCCAGTACTTC.

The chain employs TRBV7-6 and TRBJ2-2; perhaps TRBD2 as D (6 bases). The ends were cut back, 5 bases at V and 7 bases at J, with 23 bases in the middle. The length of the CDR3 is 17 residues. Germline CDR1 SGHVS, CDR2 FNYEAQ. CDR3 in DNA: TGTGCCAGCAGCCCGAAACCCGGCCGGGGGAGGAACGGGGAGCTGTTTTTT. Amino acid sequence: CASSPKPGRGRNGELFF. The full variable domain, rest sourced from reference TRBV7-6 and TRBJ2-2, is GAGVSQSPRYKVTKRGQDVALRCDPISGHVSLYWYRQALGQGPEFLTYFNYEAQQDKSGLPNDRFSAERPEGSISTLTIQRTEQRDSAMYRCASSPKPGRGRNGELFFGEGSRLTVL.

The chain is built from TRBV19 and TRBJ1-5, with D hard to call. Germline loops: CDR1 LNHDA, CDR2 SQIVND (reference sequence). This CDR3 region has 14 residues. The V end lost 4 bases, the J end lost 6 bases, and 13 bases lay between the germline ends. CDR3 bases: TGTGCCAGTAGTACCCATGGTTGGGGTCAGCCCCAGCATTTT. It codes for CASSTHGWGQPQHF.

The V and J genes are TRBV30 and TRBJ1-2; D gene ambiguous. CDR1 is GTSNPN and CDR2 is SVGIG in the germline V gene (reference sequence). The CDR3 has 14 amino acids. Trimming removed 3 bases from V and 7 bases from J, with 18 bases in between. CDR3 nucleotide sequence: TGTGCCTGGAGCAGTCCCGGTCGGTCGGGTGGCTACACCTTC. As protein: CAWSSPGRSGGYTF.

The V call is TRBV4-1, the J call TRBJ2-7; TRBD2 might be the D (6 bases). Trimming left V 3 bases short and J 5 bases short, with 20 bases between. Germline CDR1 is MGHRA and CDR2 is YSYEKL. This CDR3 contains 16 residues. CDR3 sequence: CASSHGGIADKDEQYF. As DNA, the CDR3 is TGCGCCAGCAGCCACGGCGGGATAGCGGATAAGGACGAGCAGTACTTC.

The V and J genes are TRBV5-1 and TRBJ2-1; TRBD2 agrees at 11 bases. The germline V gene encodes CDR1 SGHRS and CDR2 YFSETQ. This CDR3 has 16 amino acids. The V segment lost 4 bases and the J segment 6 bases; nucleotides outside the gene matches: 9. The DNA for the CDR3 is TGCGCCAGCAGCCCCACCTTAACTAGCGGGAGCAATGAGCAGTTCTTC. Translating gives CASSPTLTSGSNEQFF.

This CDR3 reads CASGAGGSEEQYF. DNA of the CDR3: TGTGCCAGCGGAGCGGGAGGGTCTGAAGAGCAGTACTTC. The chain has TRBV5-6 and TRBJ2-7; 10 nucleotides agree with TRBD2. The J segment lost 7 bases and the V segment lost 7 bases, leaving 8 bases of the junction unmatched. CDR3 size: 13 residues. Germline V gives CDR1 SGHDT, CDR2 YYEEEE. The complete variable domain, with remaining parts taken from reference TRBV5-6 and TRBJ2-7, reads DAGVTQSPTHLIKTRGQQVTLRCSPKSGHDTVSWYQQALGQGPQFIFQYYEEEERQRGNFPDRFSGHQFPNYSSELNVNALLLGDSALYLCASGAGGSEEQYFGPGTRLTVT.

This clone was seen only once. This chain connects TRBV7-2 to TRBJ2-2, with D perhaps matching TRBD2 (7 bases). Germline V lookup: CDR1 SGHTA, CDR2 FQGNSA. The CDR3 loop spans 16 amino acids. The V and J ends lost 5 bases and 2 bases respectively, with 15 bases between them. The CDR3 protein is CASSRLGGRNTGELFF. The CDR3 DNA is TGTGCCAGCAGCCGTTTGGGGGGGCGAAACACCGGGGAGCTGTTTTTT.

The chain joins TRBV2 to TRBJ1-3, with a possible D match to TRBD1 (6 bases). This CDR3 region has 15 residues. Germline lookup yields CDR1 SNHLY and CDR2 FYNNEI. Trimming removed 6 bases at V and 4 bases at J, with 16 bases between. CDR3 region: CASSPEGGGGNTIYF. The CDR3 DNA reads TGTGCCAGCAGCCCCGAAGGGGGGGGCGGAAACACCATATATTTT.

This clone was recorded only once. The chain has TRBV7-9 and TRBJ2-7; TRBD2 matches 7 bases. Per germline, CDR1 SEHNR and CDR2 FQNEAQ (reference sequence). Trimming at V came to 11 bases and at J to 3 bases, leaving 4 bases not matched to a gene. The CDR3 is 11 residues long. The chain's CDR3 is CAAERDYEQYF. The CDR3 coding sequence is TGTGCCGCGGAGCGGGACTACGAGCAGTACTTC.

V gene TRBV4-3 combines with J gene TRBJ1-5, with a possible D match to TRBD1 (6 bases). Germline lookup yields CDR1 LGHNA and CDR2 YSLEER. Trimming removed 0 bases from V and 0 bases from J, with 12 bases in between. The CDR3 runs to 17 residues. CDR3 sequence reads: CASSQDWGQYSNQPQHF. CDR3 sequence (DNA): TGCGCCAGCAGCCAAGATTGGGGGCAGTATAGCAATCAGCCCCAGCATTTT.

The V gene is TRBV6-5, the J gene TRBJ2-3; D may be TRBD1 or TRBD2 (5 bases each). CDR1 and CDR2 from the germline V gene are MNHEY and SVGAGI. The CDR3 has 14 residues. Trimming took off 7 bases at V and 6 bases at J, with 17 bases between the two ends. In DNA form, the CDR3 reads TGTGCCAGCACCATAGGGACCGCCGCGGATACGCAGTATTTT. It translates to CASTIGTAADTQYF.

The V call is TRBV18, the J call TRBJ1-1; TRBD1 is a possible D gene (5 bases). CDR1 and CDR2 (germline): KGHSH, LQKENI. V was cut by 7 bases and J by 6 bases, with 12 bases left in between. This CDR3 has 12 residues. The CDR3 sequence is CASWPGGAEAFF. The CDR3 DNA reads TGTGCCAGCTGGCCGGGGGGAGCTGAAGCTTTCTTT.